This TCR beta chain was found in a study of shared clonotypes between healthy human individuals (dated by TCRdb to about 2020). The study in broad terms: Two women and three men aged 18 to 49 years were included in the cohort. Libraries were prepared and TCR repertoires were sequenced by different laboratories using diverse techniques, in order to increase sequencing depth and limit assay-specific biases. The study deeply sequenced blood TCR repertoires of roughly five healthy adults to estimate repertoire size and the extent of clonotype sharing between individuals. For each donor, CD4 naive and CD4 memory were each given three plates, CD8 naive was given two plates, and CD8 memory was given one plate. Leukapheresis yielded between about 0.8 and 9.5 billion PBMCs per donor. Beyond this particular receptor, the publication reports: Even with the large sequencing depth, rarefaction of the sorted-subset datasets indicated that sequencing was incomplete. The small number of donors limited the genetic and exposure-history diversity represented. Sampling was restricted to blood, and TCR repertoires in tissues likely differ from the TCR repertoires found in blood. Estimated clonotype richness was generally larger for naive than for memory subsets. When several donors were compared, the shared fraction of clonotypes was about 5% for naive CD4, around 4% for naive CD8, roughly 2.3% for memory CD4, and around 0.37% for memory CD8. Pairwise subsampling led to the expectation that sequencing depth would affect the degree of clonotype sharing among donors. Clonotypes shared by all four sorted-subset donors showed higher generation probabilities than non-shared clonotypes.

The germline V gene supplies CDR1 SQVTM and CDR2 ANQGSEA. The CDR3 covers 11 residues, taking in both the cysteine and the phenylalanine. Only the CDR3 DNA stays, 33 bases, in frame from base 1. V drops 6 bases and J drops 10 bases, leaving 15 bases in between. This clone was found a few times. It lacks a known antigen. Per-base quality was not reported, and no clone a single base away is much larger than it. Using the deep immunoSEQ assay, multiplex PCR amplified TCR CDR3 regions from genomic DNA. For each cell subset, the extracted genomic DNA was distributed evenly across all wells of several immunoSEQ 96-well plates, and each plate served as one replicate. For sorted subsets, 200 to 250 ng genomic DNA, equal to tens of thousands of T cell genomes, was loaded into each replicate PCR. Purified libraries were measured with a Qubit 3.0 fluorometer, size-checked on a Bioanalyzer 2100, and measured again with the KAPA Library Quantification kit. Every immunoSEQ 96-well plate was sequenced on a dedicated single-read 150-cycle Illumina NextSeq 550 flow cell. The paper's data handling went like this. Because only junctional sequences without quality scores were contained in the immunoSEQ output, filtering matching that applied to full-length reads could not be performed. Sequences were annotated with PyIR, a Python wrapper for IgBLAST v1.9, using IMGT germline references to assign V/J genes and CDR3. Reads were removed for weak V/J assignments (E-value above 1e-6), missing CDR3, stop codons, out-of-frame junctions, or ambiguous translated residues. V3J clonotypes were defined as sequences sharing the same inferred V gene, J gene, and CDR3 amino acid sequence. Percentage overlap between repertoires was calculated by dividing the number of shared unique clonotypes by the size of the smaller repertoire. Richness of each repertoire was evaluated using RTK rarefaction, the Chao1 estimator, and Recon v2.1 estimates of unobserved clonotypes. For all TCRbeta clonotypes obtained by the gDNA method from a handful of donors, generation probabilities were computed with OLGA. As stored in TCRdb, this immuneACCESS dataset retains in-frame rearrangements with V and J assigned. A fraction of the clones does not appear; measured against another copy, unresolved V genes explain less than half of the discrepancy, and the remainder lacks a known reason. The V and J calls and the clone size are those of that table, but D and trimming were determined from the DNA. The sample table contains over a million clones; only one count was recorded for about 80% of them. The ten largest account for 0.4% to 0.55% of the sample.

Healthy HIV-negative adults with no recently reported acute infections or vaccinations were included as donors. Every donor was a Caucasian adult living in Nashville, Tennessee, USA. CD4+ T cells were enriched by magnetic negative selection; naive cells were then positively selected on CD45RA, and the negative fraction formed the memory subset. Blood was obtained by leukapheresis, after which PBMCs were separated by Ficoll-Histopaque density gradient centrifugation and cryopreserved in liquid nitrogen vapor phase. Purity and quantity of every magnetically sorted T cell population were checked by analytical flow cytometry. Genomic DNA was isolated from every sorted fraction and measured by UV absorbance on a Nanodrop 2000c.

The sequenced sample was memory CD4+ T cells from PBMCs. Reading the label with the study, this specimen's cell subset or site is: CD45RA-negative fraction. The TCR comes from a man between 18 and 29 years old in good health. Some clones in this sample may be carry-over from other donors' samples. The sequence is built from TRBV29-1 and TRBJ1-1; there is no confident call for the D gene. DNA sequence: TGCAGCGTCGTGGGCAGTCGGGGAGCTTTCTTT. It translates to CSVVGSRGAFF.